Below are 26 T cell receptor beta chains sequenced from a single sample in a study of blood T cell repertoires in COVID-19 (dated by TCRdb to about 2020). Preparation of the library involved the immunoSEQ multiplex PCR assay. This immuneACCESS table, as held by TCRdb, lists in-frame sequences with V and J called but not all clones. Of the missing ones, under half trace to an unresolved V gene in checked studies; the others have no known cause. In all, the sample holds hundreds of thousands of clones, and approximately 87% of those were seen once. The ten largest clones represent 2.6% of the sample. Sample: peripheral blood. The receptors come from a woman in her sixties or seventies with active or convalescent COVID-19.

This sequence joins TRBV10-3 and TRBJ2-1; D gene ambiguous. V lost 3 bases, J lost 7 bases, and 10 bases lay in between. Per germline, CDR1 ENHRY and CDR2 SYGVKD. The CDR3 length is 13 residues. CDR3 bases: TGTGCCATCAGTGATGATAGTTTGAATGAGCAGTTCTTC. Amino acids: CAISDDSLNEQFF.

The rearrangement uses TRBV24-1 and TRBJ2-1, with a possible D match to TRBD2 (5 bases). Germline-derived CDR1 and CDR2 are KGHDR and SFDVKD. There are 14 residues in the CDR3. With 4 bases removed from V and 7 bases from J, the gap between germline ends came to 13 bases. The CDR3 nucleotides read TGTGCCACCAGTGACCCGGCGGGTGGTAATGAGCAGTTCTTC. Protein sequence: CATSDPAGGNEQFF.

This chain connects TRBV30 to TRBJ1-4, with D unclear. V was trimmed by 8 bases and J by 7 bases, leaving 14 bases between them. CDR3 length: 12 residues. The germline CDR1 and CDR2 sequences are GTSNPN and SVGIG (reference sequence). The CDR3 sequence: CAATRYPEKLFF. The CDR3 DNA follows: TGTGCCGCGACCAGGTACCCTGAAAAACTGTTTTTT.

The chain couples TRBV7-6 to TRBJ2-3, with a weak D call TRBD1 (5 bases). Germline CDR1 and CDR2: SGHVS and FNYEAQ. Trimming shortened V by 5 bases and J by 10 bases, and 22 bases separated the two germline ends. This CDR3 region has 15 residues. The CDR3, as DNA: TGTGCCAGCAGCCCCCCCGGACACATTGGGCTGGCGCAGTATTTT. Translated: CASSPPGHIGLAQYF.

The DNA of the CDR3 is TGTGCCAGCTACTTGACAGGGAACGAAAAACTGTTTTTT. It is translated as CASYLTGNEKLFF. The chain has TRBV12-3 or TRBV12-4 and TRBJ1-4, with 7 bases lining up with TRBD1. The CDR3 has 13 residues. Trimming removed 8 bases from V and 8 bases from J; junction bases left unmatched: 8.

The gene calls are TRBV21-1 and TRBJ2-5; the DNA was not used to check the table's D call, TRBD1. TRBV21-1 is given as a pseudogene. The CDR3 is 13 residues long. The CDR3 spells CASDGQFGETQYF. The CDR3 region has the DNA TGTGCCTCCGACGGACAGTTCGGAGAGACCCAGTACTTC.

The chain carries TRBV19 and TRBJ1-1; TRBD1 agrees at 9 bases. V was clipped by 2 bases and J by 10 bases; unmatched bases: 5. CDR3 size: 13 residues. Germline V gene data show CDR1 as LNHDA and CDR2 as SQIVND (reference sequence). The DNA of the CDR3 is TGTGCCAGTAGTATAAAGGACAGGGGAAGAGCTTTCTTT. Translation: CASSIKDRGRAFF.

This clone was observed a few times. This rearrangement joins TRBV28 to TRBJ2-4; the D gene is possibly TRBD1 (5 bases). The V and J ends lost 8 bases and 0 bases respectively, with 11 bases between them. Germline CDR1 and CDR2: MDHEN and SYDVKM. The CDR3 totals 14 residues. The CDR3 region has the DNA TGTGCCAGCCGCGACAGCTTAGCCAAAAACATTCAGTACTTC. The encoded protein is CASRDSLAKNIQYF.

This chain uses TRBV28 with TRBJ2-7; no reliable D call. The CDR3 totals 12 residues. Germline loops: CDR1 MDHEN, CDR2 SYDVKM. The CDR3 region is CAISPGSYEQYF. CDR3 bases: TGTGCTATCTCCCCAGGTTCCTACGAGCAGTACTTC.

V is TRBV28 and J is TRBJ2-3; D may be TRBD2 (6 bases). CDR3 length: 14 residues. V lost 3 bases and J lost 1, with 8 bases in between. CDR1 and CDR2 (germline): MDHEN, SYDVKM. DNA of the CDR3: TGTGCCAGCAGTTTTTGGGGGGGCACAGATACGCAGTATTTT. It codes for CASSFWGGTDTQYF.

The chain is built from TRBV14 and TRBJ2-1, with 9 positions matching TRBD1. Germline V gene data show CDR1 as SGHDN and CDR2 as FVKESK. With 2 bases clipped from V and 12 bases from J, the junction kept 11 bases outside the gene matches. This CDR3 contains 15 residues. The CDR3, as DNA: TGTGCCAGCAGCCAAAACCTCGGGACAGGGATGGGGCAGTTCTTC. It codes for CASSQNLGTGMGQFF.

This clone was recorded a few times. The rearrangement links TRBV5-1 to TRBJ1-3; D remains ambiguous. The CDR3 totals 13 residues. With 3 bases removed from V and 8 bases from J, the gap between germline ends came to 12 bases. CDR1 and CDR2 (germline): SGHRS, YFSETQ. The CDR3 DNA reads TGCGCCAGCAGCTCCCCCGAGGCGGACACCATATATTTT. This gives the protein CASSSPEADTIYF.

This clone was counted a few times. The rearrangement joins TRBV19 to TRBJ1-3; D possibly corresponds to TRBD1 (5 bases). CDR1 and CDR2 from the germline V gene are LNHDA and SQIVND (reference sequence). V lost 8 bases to trimming and J lost 8 bases, with 19 bases between them. The CDR3 has 14 residues. The CDR3 is CASRDSGTRYTIYF. CDR3 in DNA: TGTGCCAGTCGGGACTCGGGAACCCGATACACCATATATTTT.

The chain uses TRBV6-5 and TRBJ2-7; 7 positions agree with TRBD2. The CDR3 is 13 residues long. In germline, CDR1 is MNHEY, CDR2 SVGAGI. The CDR3, as DNA: TGTGCGGGGGGGGGAGAAGCTCCCTACGAGCAGTACTTC. Translation: CAGGGEAPYEQYF.

This clone was picked up one time. The chain carries TRBV6-6 and TRBJ2-3; the D gene is possibly TRBD1 (7 bases). Trimming pared 7 bases from V and 0 bases from J, leaving 14 bases between. The CDR3 sequence is 15 residues long. Germline V gene data show CDR1 as MNHNY and CDR2 as SVGAGI (reference sequence). The CDR3 region has the DNA TGTGCCAGCAACATACCAGGGGGGAGCACAGATACGCAGTATTTT. Its protein is CASNIPGGSTDTQYF.

The chain employs TRBV6-6 and TRBJ1-4, with D perhaps TRBD1 (6 bases). The germline V gene has CDR1 MNHNY and CDR2 SVGAGI (reference sequence). The V gene lost 6 bases and the J gene lost 8 bases, with 16 bases spanning the gap. The CDR3 length is 14 residues. CDR3 sequence: CASSRTGNDEKLFF. The CDR3 nucleotides read TGTGCCAGCAGCCGAACAGGGAATGACGAAAAACTGTTTTTT.

Regarding this clone: This sample also contains other DNA sequences that code for the same CDR3. Here the CDR3 DNA reads TGTGCCAGTAGTATTTCATCGGTTAACTATGGCTACACCTTC. It specifies CASSISSVNYGYTF. V gene TRBV19 combines with J gene TRBJ1-2, with D unresolved. CDR1 and CDR2 from the germline V gene are LNHDA and SQIVND (reference sequence). V was shortened by 3 bases and J by 1 base, with 9 bases between the two germline ends. The CDR3 is 14 amino acids.

V gene TRBV19 combines with J gene TRBJ1-1; D remains unclear. Germline CDR1 LNHDA, CDR2 SQIVND (reference sequence). With 3 bases removed from V and 1 base from J, the gap between germline ends came to 6 bases. The CDR3 sequence is 13 residues long. CDR3 region: CASSIDWNTEAFF. CDR3 bases: TGTGCCAGTAGTATCGACTGGAACACTGAAGCTTTCTTT. Drawing the rest from reference TRBV19 and TRBJ1-1, the complete variable domain is DGGITQSPKYLFRKEGQNVTLSCEQNLNHDAMYWYRQDPGQGLRLIYYSQIVNDFQKGDIAEGYSVSREKKESFPLTVTSAQKNPTAFYLCASSIDWNTEAFFGQGTRLTVV.

V gene TRBV6-1 combines with J gene TRBJ2-1; no clear D. The CDR3 covers 15 residues. V dropped 1 base and J dropped 3 bases, with 10 bases sitting between them. Per germline, CDR1 MNHNS and CDR2 SASEGT. The DNA for the CDR3 is TGTGCCAGCAGTGAAGTATCTTCTCTCTACAATGAGCAGTTCTTC. The encoded protein is CASSEVSSLYNEQFF.

The V gene is TRBV2, the J gene TRBJ1-2, with D hard to call. The CDR3 is 16 amino acids. V lost 5 bases, J lost 6 bases, and 22 bases lay in between. CDR1 SNHLY and CDR2 FYNNEI come from the germline V gene. The CDR3 loop is CASSLAGLSDVNGYTF. DNA of the CDR3: TGTGCCAGCAGTCTCGCCGGACTCAGTGATGTCAATGGCTACACCTTC.

The chain carries TRBV16 and TRBJ2-1; no clear D. The germline V gene has CDR1 KGHSY and CDR2 FQNENV. The ends were cut back, 0 bases at V and 0 bases at J, with 9 bases in the middle. The length of the CDR3 is 16 residues. DNA of the CDR3: TGTGCCAGCAGCCAATCGGCAGCGAGCTCCTACAATGAGCAGTTCTTC. Its translation is CASSQSAASSYNEQFF.

With regard to this clone: The same CDR3 arises from other DNA sequences in this sample as well. This chain uses TRBV30 with TRBJ1-5, with TRBD1 as a possible D gene (5 bases). Trimming removed 1 base from V and 4 bases from J, with 8 bases in between. Germline CDR1 GTSNPN, CDR2 SVGIG (reference sequence). The CDR3 sequence is 13 residues long. The CDR3 coding sequence is TGTGCCTGGAGTGGGGGCCGAAATCAGCCCCAGCATTTT. This codes for CAWSGGRNQPQHF.

The V and J genes are TRBV6-4 and TRBJ1-2; TRBD1 might be the D (5 bases). Germline CDR1 is MRHNA and CDR2 is SNTAGT. Trimming pared 4 bases from V and 2 bases from J, leaving 8 bases between. This CDR3 spans 13 amino acids. The CDR3 sequence: CASSASGNYGYTF. Here the CDR3 DNA reads TGTGCCAGCAGTGCATCAGGGAACTATGGCTACACCTTC.

The chain couples TRBV27 to TRBJ1-5; D remains ambiguous. Germline CDR1 is MNHEY and CDR2 is SMNVEV (reference sequence). The CDR3 has 14 residues. Trimming cost V 4 bases and J 5 bases, with 12 bases left between them. CDR3 residues: CASSSSGSYQPQHF. CDR3 in DNA: TGTGCCAGCAGTTCCTCGGGAAGCTATCAGCCCCAGCATTTT.

CDR3 DNA: TGTGCCAGCAGCTTGACAGCGACAGGGGCAGATACGCAGTATTTT. Protein: CASSLTATGADTQYF. The chain has TRBV5-4 and TRBJ2-3, with TRBD1 matching 8 bases. This CDR3 spans 15 amino acids. V trimming: 1 base; J trimming: 4 bases; junction bases outside the gene matches: 5. Per germline, CDR1 SGHNT and CDR2 YYREEE (reference sequence).

The rearrangement links TRBV19 to TRBJ1-2; 8 bases line up with TRBD1. Germline V gene lookup returns CDR1 LNHDA and CDR2 SQIVND (reference sequence). The CDR3 sequence is 14 residues long. V trimming: 5 bases; J trimming: 4 bases; junction bases outside the gene matches: 6. CDR3 amino acids: CASSPGTGIYGYTF. Written as DNA, the CDR3 is TGTGCCAGTAGTCCTGGGACAGGCATCTATGGCTACACCTTC. The variable domain in full, completed from reference TRBV19 and TRBJ1-2, reads DGGITQSPKYLFRKEGQNVTLSCEQNLNHDAMYWYRQDPGQGLRLIYYSQIVNDFQKGDIAEGYSVSREKKESFPLTVTSAQKNPTAFYLCASSPGTGIYGYTFGSGTRLTVV.